Here is one T cell receptor (beta chain) with its context. The data derive from a study of blood T cell repertoires in COVID-19. The overall study: PBMCs, B-cell-depleted T cells, or T cells were the source of the cDNA or gDNA that made up the material.

TCRdb's table, derived via immunoSEQ multiplex PCR, lists solely in-frame clones and lacks some. The table lists 200,000 to 250,000 clones, 75% to 95% of them singletons. This TCR came from a woman younger than 35 who had recovered from COVID-19. Sample: PBMCs or T cells enriched from blood (not recorded which).

CDR3 in DNA: TGTGCCAGCAGCCCACAAAAATCTGGGGCCAACGTCCTGACTTTC. The encoded protein is CASSPQKSGANVLTF. This rearrangement joins TRBV5-4 to TRBJ2-6; D remains unclear. The V gene's germline CDR1 is SGHNT and CDR2 YYREEE (reference sequence). Trimming took 4 bases from V and 1 from J, leaving 9 bases between them. The CDR3 has 15 amino acids. Full variable domain (rest looked up from reference TRBV5-4 and TRBJ2-6): ETGVTQSPTHLIKTRGQQVTLRCSSQSGHNTVSWYQQALGQGPQFIFQYYREEENGRGNFPPRFSGLQFPNYSSELNVNALELDDSALYLCASSPQKSGANVLTFGAGSRLTVL.